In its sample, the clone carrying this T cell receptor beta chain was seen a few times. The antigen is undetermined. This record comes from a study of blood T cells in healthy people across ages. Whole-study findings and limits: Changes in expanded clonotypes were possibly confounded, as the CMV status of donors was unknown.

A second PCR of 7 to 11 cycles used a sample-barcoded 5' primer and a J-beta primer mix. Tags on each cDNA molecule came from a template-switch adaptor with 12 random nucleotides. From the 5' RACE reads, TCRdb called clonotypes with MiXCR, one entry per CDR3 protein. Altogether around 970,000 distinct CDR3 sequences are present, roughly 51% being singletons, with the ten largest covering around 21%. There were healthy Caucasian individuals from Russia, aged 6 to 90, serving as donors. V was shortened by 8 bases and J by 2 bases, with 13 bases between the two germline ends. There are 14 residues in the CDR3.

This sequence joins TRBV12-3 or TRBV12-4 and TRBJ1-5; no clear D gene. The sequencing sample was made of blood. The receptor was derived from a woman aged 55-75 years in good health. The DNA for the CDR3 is TGTGCCAGCGGATCGACATTTGGCAATCAGCCCCAGCATTTT. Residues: CASGSTFGNQPQHF.